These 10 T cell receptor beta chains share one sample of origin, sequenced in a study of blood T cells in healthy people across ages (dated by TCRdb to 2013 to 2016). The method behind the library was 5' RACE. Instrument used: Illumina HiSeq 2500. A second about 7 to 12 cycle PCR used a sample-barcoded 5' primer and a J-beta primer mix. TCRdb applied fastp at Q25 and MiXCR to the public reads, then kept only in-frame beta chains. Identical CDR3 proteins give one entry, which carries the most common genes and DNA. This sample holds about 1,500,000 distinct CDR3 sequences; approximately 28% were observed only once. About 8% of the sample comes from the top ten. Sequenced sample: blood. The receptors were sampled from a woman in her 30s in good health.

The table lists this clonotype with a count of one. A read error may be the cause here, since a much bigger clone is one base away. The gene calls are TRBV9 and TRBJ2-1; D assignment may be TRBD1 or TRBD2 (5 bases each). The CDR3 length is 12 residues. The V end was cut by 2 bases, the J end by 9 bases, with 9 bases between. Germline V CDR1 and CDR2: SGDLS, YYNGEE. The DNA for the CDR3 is TGTGCCAGCAGCGTTAGCGACAGTGAGCAGTTCTTC. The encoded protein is CASSVSDSEQFF.

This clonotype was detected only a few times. CDR3 loop: CASRGRVLEGNEQFF. The CDR3 DNA is TGTGCCAGCAGAGGGAGGGTCCTAGAAGGCAATGAGCAGTTCTTC. The chain employs TRBV3-1 and TRBJ2-1, with 7 nucleotides matching TRBD2. Germline V lookup: CDR1 LGHDT, CDR2 YNNKEL (reference sequence). The junction had 11 bases not matched to a gene; V was cut back by 6 bases and J by 6 bases. The CDR3 is made up of 15 amino acids.

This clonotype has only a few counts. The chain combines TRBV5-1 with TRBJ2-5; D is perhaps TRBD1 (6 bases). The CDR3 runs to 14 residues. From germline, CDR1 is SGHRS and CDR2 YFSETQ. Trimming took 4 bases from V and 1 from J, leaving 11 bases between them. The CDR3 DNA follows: TGCGCCAGCAGCGTATTGGACAGCCAAGAGACCCAGTACTTC. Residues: CASSVLDSQETQYF.

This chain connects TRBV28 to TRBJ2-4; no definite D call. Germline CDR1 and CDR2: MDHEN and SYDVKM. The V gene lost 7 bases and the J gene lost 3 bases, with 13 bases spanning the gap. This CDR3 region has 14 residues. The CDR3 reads CASTLVLGKNIQYF. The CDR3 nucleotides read TGTGCCAGCACCTTGGTCTTGGGCAAAAACATTCAGTACTTC. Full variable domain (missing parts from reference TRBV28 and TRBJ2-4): DVKVTQSSRYLVKRTGEKVFLECVQDMDHENMFWYRQDPGLGLRLIYFSYDVKMKEKGDIPEGYSVSREKKERFSLILESASTNQTSMYLCASTLVLGKNIQYFGAGTRLSVL.

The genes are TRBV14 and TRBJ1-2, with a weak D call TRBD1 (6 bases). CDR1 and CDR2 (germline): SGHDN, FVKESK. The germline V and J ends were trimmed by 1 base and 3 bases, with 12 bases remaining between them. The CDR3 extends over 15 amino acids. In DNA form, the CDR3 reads TGTGCCAGCAGCCAAGGCAAGGGGGAGTACTATGGCTACACCTTC. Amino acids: CASSQGKGEYYGYTF.

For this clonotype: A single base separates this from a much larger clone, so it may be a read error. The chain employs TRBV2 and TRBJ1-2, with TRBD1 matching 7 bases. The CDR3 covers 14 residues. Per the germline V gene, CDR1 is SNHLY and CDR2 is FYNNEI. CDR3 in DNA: TGTGCCAGCAGTGAAAAGGGGGCTGACTATGACTACACCTTC. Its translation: CASSEKGADYDYTF.

The CDR3 spells CATAAGEKLFF. The DNA for the CDR3 is TGTGCCACCGCTGCCGGGGAAAAACTGTTTTTT. The rearrangement uses TRBV2 and TRBJ1-4, with unresolved D. In germline, CDR1 is SNHLY, CDR2 FYNNEI. The CDR3 sequence is 11 residues long. V dropped 10 bases and J dropped 8 bases, with 11 bases sitting between them.

In nucleotides, the CDR3 is TGTGCCAGCAGCTCGGACAGGGTTCGGTTCTTC. Its protein product is CASSSDRVRFF. The gene calls are TRBV12-3 or TRBV12-4 and TRBJ2-1, with 8 bases aligning to TRBD1. Unmatched junction bases numbered 7, after V lost 6 bases and J lost 15 bases. The CDR3 is made up of 11 amino acids.

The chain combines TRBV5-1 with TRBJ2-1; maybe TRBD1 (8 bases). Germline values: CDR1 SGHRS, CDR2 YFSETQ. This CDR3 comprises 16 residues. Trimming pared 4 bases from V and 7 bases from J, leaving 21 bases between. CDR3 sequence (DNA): TGCGCCAGCAGCCCCCAGGGGGCCCCGGGGGGAAATGAGCAGTTCTTC. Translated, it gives CASSPQGAPGGNEQFF.

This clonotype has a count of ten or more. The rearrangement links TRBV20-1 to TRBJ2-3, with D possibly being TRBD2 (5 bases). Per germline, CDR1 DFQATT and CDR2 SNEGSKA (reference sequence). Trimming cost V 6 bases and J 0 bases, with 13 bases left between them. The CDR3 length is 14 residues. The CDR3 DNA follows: TGCAGTGCCCCGCCAGCGGCTAGCACAGATACGCAGTATTTT. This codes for CSAPPAASTDTQYF.